This T cell receptor (beta chain) was sequenced during a study of regulatory T cells in long-lasting Graves disease (dated by TCRdb to about 2021). Background on the whole study: Patients with newly diagnosed Graves' disease had been on antithyroid drugs for under 3 months. Patients with persistent Graves' disease were compared with patients with newly diagnosed Graves' disease using TCR sequencing and RNA sequencing of peripheral blood. The study took place in China and was registered as a clinical trial. A total of approximately 35 samples underwent TCR sequencing: about 13 from persistent and roughly 20 from newly diagnosed Graves' disease patients. The full study reports these points: Compared with newly diagnosed patients, patients with persistent Graves' disease had lower TCR Shannon entropy and fewer highly expanded clones, which suggests clonal expansion. Because the primary lesion, thyroid tissue, could not be accessed, the study looked at peripheral blood alone. Sequencing and analysis were limited to the TCR beta chain. A larger number of public clonotypes was shared among persistent patients (over 2,500) than among newly diagnosed patients (more than 850). The small sample size was acknowledged by the authors as a limitation that may reduce accuracy. Persistent disease showed preferential use of TRBV28, TRBJ1-2 and TRBJ2-5, whereas newly diagnosed disease favored TRBV20-1 and TRBJ2-1.

From the germline V gene, CDR1 is MGHDK and CDR2 is SYGVNS. The germline V and J ends show losses of 7 bases and 3 bases respectively, and no gene match explains 3 bases of the junction. The CDR3 numbers 13 residues from cysteine through phenylalanine. The only DNA kept is the CDR3, 39 bases in frame from the first base. What the time point label conveys for this sample: newly diagnosed GD, antithyroid drugs for less than 3 months. RNA was extracted from PBMCs in TRIzol for both TCR sequencing and RNA sequencing. Graves' disease was diagnosed according to American Thyroid Association guidelines. Patients for the study were recruited at an endocrinology department in Xi'an, China. From each patient, approximately 10 milliliters of peripheral blood was collected into an EDTA anticoagulant tube. Ficoll Paque Plus density gradient separation was used to isolate PBMCs, and no further T cell sorting was done. RNA quality was checked with an Agilent 2100 Bioanalyzer and agarose gel, and concentration with a NanoDrop 2000.

The method was multiplex PCR. Sequencing instrument: Illumina HiSeq 4000. iRepertoire HTBI primers and Arm-PCR amplification of CDR3 regions were used to construct TCR beta libraries. Gel purification was performed on PCR products prior to sequencing. Turning to the authors' computational methods: Gene usage analysis of CDR3 amino acid clonotypes used the 62 TRBV and about 14 TRBJ segments found across samples. COPE and FqMerger were used to merge filtered high-quality paired reads into contigs. Contigs were aligned with BLAST to IMGT TRBV, TRBD and TRBJ reference genes, and CDR3 was defined per IMGT. Any clonotype with a frequency above 0.1% was counted as a highly expanded clone. Repertoire diversity was measured by Shannon entropy, and V-J evenness by the Gini coefficient. Public clonotypes were defined as clonotypes shared by more than one individual. The public sequencing data were trimmed at Q25 with fastp and processed into clonotypes with MiXCR by TCRdb, which kept only in-frame beta chains. For every CDR3 protein sequence, its rows merge into one entry that carries the most common genes and DNA. V and J calls and clone size were set by TCRdb, not the authors. Counted in this sample were roughly 510,000 distinct CDR3 sequences; approximately 16% of them appeared once. Approximately 12% of the sample comes from the top ten.

Concerning this clonotype itself: Its antigen is currently not known. Base quality data are lacking; no much larger clone is found one base away.

The same sample was also used in a study of T cells in Graves' hyperthyroidism and ophthalmopathy. In that second paper, the authors write: Stable Graves' hyperthyroidism was defined as no progression to ophthalmopathy during 18 months of follow-up. Hyperthyroidism patients were aged 18 to 65 years and newly diagnosed, with disease duration of less than 2 months. Patients with uncontrolled infections, other autoimmune diseases, pregnancy or lactation were excluded. Diagnoses were based on clinical symptoms, serum thyroxine and TRAb, thyroid ultrasound and orbital computed tomography. The first round of RT-PCR for the TCR CDR3 was performed with the HTBI primer set and the Qiagen OneStep RT-PCR kit. Most expanded thyroid clonotypes (frequency above 0.001) were also detected in blood, suggesting blood repertoires may reflect thyroid immune responses. A model built on a 13 V-J signature distinguished ophthalmopathy from stable hyperthyroidism, reaching 85% to 90% sensitivity and approximately 83% specificity in cross-validation and 80%/75% in testing. In validation, the model predicted progression to ophthalmopathy with over 65% sensitivity and approximately 78% specificity, a median of about 6 months before onset. A discovery cohort of roughly 100 patients, approximately 44 with Graves' ophthalmopathy and under 60 with stable Graves' hyperthyroidism, was used to find distinguishing TCR V-J signatures. An independent validation cohort of around 19 hyperthyroidism patients and about 16 patients who later progressed to ophthalmopathy tested prospective prediction of ophthalmopathy. For training and testing, the 100 or so patients in the discovery cohort were randomly divided in a 7:3 ratio. The study also compared thyroid tissue and blood T-cell repertoires from more than five Graves' hyperthyroidism patients. Following sampling, methimazole starting at 30 mg daily was given to hyperthyroidism patients, and high-dose intravenous methylprednisolone was given to ophthalmopathy patients. The libraries were constructed in a second round of multiplex PCR and then size-selected and purified. Paired-end sequencing of the libraries was performed with 100 bp reads on an Illumina HiSeq2000. SOAPnuke was used to process the raw data, with reads discarded if the reads contained adapters or uncalled bases, had a mean Phred below 15, or lacked an exact constant-primer or identifier match. COPE v1.2.5 was used to merge the high-quality paired reads, and each unique nucleotide sequence was defined as a clonotype. MiTCR v1.1 was used to align the clonotypes against IMGT TRBV, TRBD and TRBJ reference segments. The analysis was restricted to V-J combinations with a frequency above 0.0001, which together covered around 99% of the repertoires. The TCS score was defined as the ratio of F50 (clonal expansion) to E x V (chaos), calculated using BLOSUM62-based TCRdist between CDR3 peptides within each V-J. Welch's t-statistics and random forest reduced 450 to 600 V-J features to roughly 13, which were used in a naive Bayes classifier (R e1071). No statistical method was used to set the sample size in advance, and investigators knew the group allocation. According to the paper, TCR Vbeta CDR3 sequencing was carried out on 135 peripheral blood samples, which came from more than 40 ophthalmopathy, 75 or so hyperthyroidism and roughly 17 progressor patients.

The clonotype was recovered from a man younger than 35 with Graves disease. Donor details come from another sample of the same person, matched by shared clones. The material sequenced was peripheral blood mononuclear cells (PBMCs), taken at new diagnosis, from a patient treated with antithyroid drugs. The receptor chain draws on TRBV25-1 and TRBJ2-1, and 7 junctional nucleotides match TRBD2. The DNA sequence is TGTGCCAGCAATGCGGGAGACTACAATGAGCAGTTCTTC. Translated, it gives CASNAGDYNEQFF.